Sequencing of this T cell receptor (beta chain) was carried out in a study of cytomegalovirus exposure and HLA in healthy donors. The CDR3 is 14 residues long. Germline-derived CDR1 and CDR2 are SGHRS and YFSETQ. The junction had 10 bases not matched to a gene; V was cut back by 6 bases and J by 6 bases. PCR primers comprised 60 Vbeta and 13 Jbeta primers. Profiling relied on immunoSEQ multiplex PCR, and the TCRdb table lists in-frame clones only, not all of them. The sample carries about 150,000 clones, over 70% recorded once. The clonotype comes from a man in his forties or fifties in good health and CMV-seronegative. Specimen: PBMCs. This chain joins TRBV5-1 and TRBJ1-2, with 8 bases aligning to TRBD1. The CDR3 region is CASTPDREQDGYTF. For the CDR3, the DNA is TGCGCCAGCACCCCGGACAGGGAGCAAGATGGCTACACCTTC.